These 5 T cell receptor beta chains originate from one sample sequenced in a study of T cell responses to AZD1222 COVID-19 vaccine. This table comes from immunoSEQ multiplex PCR, and its TCRdb copy is limited to in-frame clones, with some not included. The data show 180,000 or so clones, around 94% seen once. This specimen was peripheral blood, taken on day 0 of AZD1222 vaccination. Receptor source: an adult in good health.

This sequence joins TRBV5-1 and TRBJ1-6; TRBD1 might be the D (5 bases). V lost 6 bases and J lost 9, with 16 bases in between. This CDR3 is 14 amino acids long. The germline CDR1 and CDR2 sequences are SGHRS and YFSETQ. The CDR3 loop reads CASTGTAVGSPLHF. The CDR3 DNA reads TGCGCCAGCACAGGGACCGCGGTTGGTTCACCCCTCCACTTT.

V usage is TRBV24-1 and J usage is TRBJ2-1; D gene unclear. CDR1 KGHDR and CDR2 SFDVKD come from the germline V gene. The V end was cut by 9 bases, the J end by 8 bases, with 13 bases between. The CDR3 consists of 12 residues. The CDR3 loop is CATGSRVDEQFF. Here the CDR3 DNA reads TGTGCCACCGGTTCACGTGTCGATGAGCAGTTCTTC.

The genes are TRBV6-1 and TRBJ1-1; no firm D call. CDR3 length equals 14 residues. Trimming stripped 2 bases from V and 5 bases from J, with 12 bases between. Per the germline V gene, CDR1 is MNHNS and CDR2 is SASEGT. The CDR3 bases are TGTGCCAGCAGTGAACGGAGGTACACGACTGAAGCTTTCTTT. It is translated as CASSERRYTTEAFF.

The chain combines TRBV27 with TRBJ1-1; D might be TRBD1 (6 bases). Per germline, CDR1 MNHEY and CDR2 SMNVEV (reference sequence). V was cut by 5 bases and J by 4 bases, with 11 bases left in between. The CDR3 is made up of 13 amino acids. CDR3 DNA sequence: TGTGCCAGCAGTACTACAGGGAGCACTGAAGCTTTCTTT. As protein: CASSTTGSTEAFF.

The chain combines TRBV5-4 with TRBJ2-5, with TRBD1 as a possible D gene (7 bases). Trimming removed 2 bases from V and 3 bases from J, with 14 bases in between. The germline V gene has CDR1 SGHNT and CDR2 YYREEE (reference sequence). The CDR3 is 15 amino acids. The CDR3 loop reads CASSFRGRGEETQYF. The CDR3 nucleotides read TGTGCCAGCAGCTTTAGGGGCAGGGGGGAAGAGACCCAGTACTTC.